Following are 18 T cell receptor beta chains from one sample sequenced in a study of patients and donors after allogeneic stem cell transplantation. TCRdb independently ran MiXCR on the RT-PCR reads; one entry per CDR3 protein. The data show approximately 410,000 distinct CDR3 sequences, under 20% seen once. Sequenced input: blood, either unsorted or a sorted T cell fraction (not recorded which). These TCRs come from a human donor who was either an allogeneic HSCT recipient or a stem cell or donor lymphocyte infusion donor (not recorded which). It is not recorded whose cells these are; they may come from a transplant donor.

The chain employs TRBV6-5 and TRBJ2-2; TRBD2 is a possible D gene (7 bases). The V end lost 2 bases, the J end lost 4 bases, and 11 bases lay between the germline ends. This CDR3 spans 15 amino acids. Germline lookup yields CDR1 MNHEY and CDR2 SVGAGI. The CDR3 loop reads CASSYRGGVTGELFF. In DNA form, the CDR3 reads TGTGCCAGCAGTTACAGGGGGGGCGTCACCGGGGAGCTGTTTTTT.

This clonotype occurred a few times. The chain uses TRBV4-3 and TRBJ1-5; D gene uncertain. This CDR3 contains 13 residues. The germline V gene encodes CDR1 LGHNA and CDR2 YSLEER. V was shortened by 0 bases and J by 5 bases, with 5 bases between the two germline ends. This chain's CDR3 is CASSQDGDQPQHF. DNA of the CDR3: TGCGCCAGCAGCCAAGACGGAGATCAGCCCCAGCATTTT.

The V call is TRBV29-1, the J call TRBJ2-2, with TRBD2 identical over 7 bases. With V trimmed by 4 bases and J by 6 bases, 17 bases remained unmatched. From germline, CDR1 is SQVTM and CDR2 ANQGSEA. The CDR3 loop spans 17 amino acids. The CDR3 DNA is TGCAGCGTTGCGGGTCGAGTCGGGCTAGCGGACGCCGGGGAGCTGTTTTTT. This sequence encodes CSVAGRVGLADAGELFF.

This clonotype came up many times. The V and J genes are TRBV12-3 or TRBV12-4 and TRBJ2-3; 11 bases match TRBD2. V was pared by 6 bases and J by 4 bases, with 12 bases of the junction left unmatched. The CDR3 spans 17 residues. The CDR3 nucleotides read TGTGCCAGCAGCCCCTGGAGGGGTAGCGGGGGGGCAGATACGCAGTATTTT. Encoded protein: CASSPWRGSGGADTQYF.

The chain joins TRBV2 to TRBJ1-2; 9 nucleotides line up with TRBD1. The CDR3 is 15 amino acids. J lost 3 bases, V lost 5 bases, and 7 bases had no gene match. Germline V lookup: CDR1 SNHLY, CDR2 FYNNEI. This CDR3 is CASSLNRGPDYGYTF. CDR3 coding DNA: TGTGCCAGCAGTTTAAACAGGGGGCCCGACTATGGCTACACCTTC.

V gene TRBV15 combines with J gene TRBJ2-2; D not certain. CDR3 size: 13 residues. CDR1 and CDR2 (germline): LNHNV, YYDKDF (reference sequence). The V gene lost 0 bases and the J gene lost 8 bases, with 7 bases spanning the gap. The CDR3 DNA reads as TGTGCCACCAGCAGAGAAACCAAGGGGGAGCTGTTTTTT. Translated, it gives CATSRETKGELFF.

There are a few counts of this clonotype. The chain carries TRBV11-3 and TRBJ2-3; 10 bases match TRBD1. With 8 bases clipped from V and 4 bases from J, the junction kept 9 bases outside the gene matches. The CDR3 covers 15 residues. Per the germline V gene, CDR1 is SGHNT and CDR2 is YENEEA. The CDR3 DNA follows: TGTGCCAGCGCCCGCGGGACAGGGGAGGCAGATACGCAGTATTTT. It specifies CASARGTGEADTQYF.

There are many counts of this clonotype. This sequence joins TRBV10-3 and TRBJ1-5; D not certain. The CDR3 loop spans 15 amino acids. V was clipped by 0 bases and J by 6 bases, with 12 bases between them. Per germline, CDR1 ENHRY and CDR2 SYGVKD. CDR3 residues: CAISESGPSAQPQHF. Written as DNA, the CDR3 is TGTGCCATCAGTGAGTCCGGACCGTCAGCTCAGCCCCAGCATTTT.

This clonotype turned up a few times. This chain connects TRBV28 to TRBJ1-1; TRBD1 aligns across 9 bases. Germline V gene data show CDR1 as MDHEN and CDR2 as SYDVKM. V lost 4 bases to trimming and J lost 0 bases; unmatched junction nucleotides: 12. The CDR3 spans 18 residues. The CDR3 reads CASSWPGTGRIMNTEAFF. CDR3 nucleotides: TGTGCCAGCAGTTGGCCCGGGACAGGGAGGATCATGAACACTGAAGCTTTCTTT.

This clonotype was observed a single time. The rearrangement links TRBV24-1 to TRBJ2-2; the match to TRBD2 covers 8 bases. This CDR3 spans 15 amino acids. Trimming took 3 bases from V and 7 from J; bases not matched to a gene: 6. Germline loops: CDR1 KGHDR, CDR2 SFDVKD. The CDR3 DNA is TGTGCCACCAGTGATATCGGGGGGGCCGTCGGGGAGCTGTTTTTT. It is translated as CATSDIGGAVGELFF.

A few counts support this clonotype. DNA for the CDR3: TGTGCCACCAGCAGAGGCACCGGGGAGCTGTTTTTT. This gives the protein CATSRGTGELFF. The chain recombines TRBV15 with TRBJ2-2; D is unresolved. V was clipped by 1 base and J by 4 bases, with 1 base between them. Germline assignment: CDR1 LNHNV and CDR2 YYDKDF (reference sequence). The CDR3 loop spans 12 amino acids.

The chain recombines TRBV7-2 with TRBJ2-1, with D possibly TRBD1 on 6 matching bases. Germline-derived CDR1 and CDR2 are SGHTA and FQGNSA. This CDR3 is 17 amino acids long. Trimming left V 0 bases short and J 8 bases short, with 20 bases between. In DNA form, the CDR3 reads TGTGCCAGCAGCTTAGCTCTATCACGGGACAATAGGTATGAGCAGTTCTTC. It yields the protein CASSLALSRDNRYEQFF.

The chain links TRBV12-3 or TRBV12-4 to TRBJ2-1; D unclear. CDR3 length: 16 amino acids. V gave up 3 bases and J gave up 0 bases, with 12 bases separating them. CDR3 sequence (DNA): TGTGCCAGCAGTTTTCGACTGCCGAGCTCCTACAATGAGCAGTTCTTC. This gives the protein CASSFRLPSSYNEQFF.

This clonotype appeared a few times. The rearrangement uses TRBV12-3 or TRBV12-4 and TRBJ2-1; D may be TRBD2 (7 bases). The CDR3 runs 16 residues. V lost 6 bases and J lost 6, with 21 bases in between. CDR3 residues: CASSGGGGKAVNEQFF. CDR3 in DNA: TGTGCCAGCAGCGGAGGGGGGGGGAAAGCGGTCAATGAGCAGTTCTTC.

The table lists this clonotype with many counts. The chain joins TRBV12-3 or TRBV12-4 to TRBJ2-7; D is possibly TRBD2 (6 bases). The germline V and J ends were trimmed by 6 bases and 2 bases, with 17 bases remaining between them. There are 15 residues in the CDR3. CDR3 coding DNA: TGTGCCAGCAGGACCGGGGGTGAATTTACCTACGAGCAGTACTTC. This sequence encodes CASRTGGEFTYEQYF.

This clonotype has ten or more counts. The chain carries TRBV7-3 and TRBJ2-7; TRBD2 agrees at 9 bases. J was trimmed by 1 base and V by 6 bases; bases with no gene match: 7. Germline CDR1 and CDR2: SGHTA and FQGTGA. CDR3 length: 15 amino acids. Here the CDR3 DNA reads TGTGCCAGCAGTTTGGGAGCGGGGGGATCCTACGAGCAGTACTTC. Protein: CASSLGAGGSYEQYF.

The chain carries TRBV24-1 and TRBJ2-2; 7 positions match TRBD1. V dropped 8 bases and J dropped 3; count of bases not matched to a gene: 11. The germline V gene has CDR1 KGHDR and CDR2 SFDVKD. This CDR3 has 16 amino acids. The CDR3, as DNA: TGTGCCACCATGAAAGCGACAGGGCCGGACACCGGGGAGCTGTTTTTT. It encodes CATMKATGPDTGELFF.

The chain recombines TRBV6-2 or TRBV6-3 with TRBJ1-2; TRBD1 matches at 11 bases. The CDR3 contains 14 residues. CDR1 and CDR2 (germline): MNHEY, SVGEGT. J was trimmed by 8 bases and V by 7 bases; bases with no gene match: 9. The CDR3, as DNA: TGTGCCAGCAAACCCGGACAGGGGGCCGTCGGCTACACCTTC. Protein product: CASKPGQGAVGYTF.